The 13 T cell receptor beta chains reported below all come from one sample, sequenced in a study of Ad26.COV2.S vaccination and SARS-CoV-2 variants. Stated treatment: about 20 received Ad26.COV2.S at low or high dose, single or two shots; five or six received placebo; per-sample allocation not given. The investigators took samples on day 63 after the first vaccine or placebo injection. This table comes from immunoSEQ multiplex PCR, and its TCRdb copy is limited to in-frame clones, with some not included. Of over 450,000 clones detected, 89% appear once; the ten largest clones hold roughly 1.7%. The sequencing used peripheral blood, collected in a trial of Ad26.COV2.S vaccine versus placebo. Receptors were obtained from a person between 18 and 60 years old who received the Ad26.COV2.S COVID-19 vaccine or a placebo.

In its sample, this clone was seen a few times. The rearrangement uses TRBV7-2 and TRBJ2-3; 11 bases are a match to TRBD2. After removal of 3 bases from V and 4 bases from J, the junction contained 6 bases not matched to a gene. This CDR3 has 16 residues. Germline assignment: CDR1 SGHTA and CDR2 FQGNSA. For the CDR3, the DNA is TGTGCCAGCAGCTTTAGCGGGAGGGCCTCCGCAGATACGCAGTATTTT. Its protein product is CASSFSGRASADTQYF.

This clone was seen just once. The chain recombines TRBV4-3 with TRBJ1-5; D unresolved. Trimming removed 6 bases at V and 1 base at J, with 10 bases between. CDR1 and CDR2 from the germline V gene are LGHNA and YSLEER. There are 14 residues in the CDR3. This CDR3 reads CASSIQRSNQPQHF. DNA of the CDR3: TGCGCCAGCAGTATACAGAGGAGCAATCAGCCCCAGCATTTT.

V and J are TRBV18 and TRBJ2-3, with D unresolved. This CDR3 contains 13 residues. V was clipped by 6 bases and J by 4 bases, with 11 bases between them. Germline lookup yields CDR1 KGHSH and CDR2 LQKENI. As DNA, the CDR3 is TGTGCCAGCTCGCACGAGGTCGCAGATACGCAGTATTTT. Translated: CASSHEVADTQYF.

This rearrangement joins TRBV30 to TRBJ2-7; D uncertain. CDR3 length equals 12 residues. Per germline, CDR1 GTSNPN and CDR2 SVGIG (reference sequence). V lost 3 bases, J lost 5 bases, and 11 bases lay in between. The CDR3 region is CAWRATPHEQYF. The CDR3 coding sequence is TGTGCCTGGAGAGCCACCCCCCACGAGCAGTACTTC.

J is TRBJ2-7 and V is TRBV5-1; TRBD2 might be the D (6 bases). V dropped 6 bases and J dropped 6 bases, with 22 bases sitting between them. CDR1 and CDR2 from the germline V gene are SGHRS and YFSETQ. This CDR3 has 15 residues. The CDR3, as DNA: TGCGCCAGCAACCGTGGAACTAGCCCTACCTTCGAGCAGTACTTC. This translates into CASNRGTSPTFEQYF. Full variable domain (rest looked up from reference TRBV5-1 and TRBJ2-7): KAGVTQTPRYLIKTRGQQVTLSCSPISGHRSVSWYQQTPGQGLQFLFEYFSETQRNKGNFPGRFSGRQFSNSRSEMNVSTLELGDSALYLCASNRGTSPTFEQYFGPGTRLTVT.

This clone was detected only once. This sequence joins TRBV28 and TRBJ2-3; no clear D gene. Trimming removed 3 bases at V and 6 bases at J, with 10 bases between. CDR1 and CDR2 (germline): MDHEN, SYDVKM. The CDR3 loop spans 13 amino acids. CDR3 sequence: CASSFAVTDTQYF. CDR3 DNA: TGTGCCAGCAGTTTTGCGGTTACGGATACGCAGTATTTT.

V is TRBV3-1 (or the pseudogene TRBV3-2) and J is TRBJ1-5; the D is unclear. Trimming removed 1 base from V and 6 bases from J, with 10 bases in between. CDR1 LGHDT and CDR2 YNNKEL come from the germline V gene (reference sequence). This CDR3 is built from 14 residues. CDR3 coding DNA: TGTGCCAGCAGCCAAGCCCCATCAATTCAGCCCCAGCATTTT. Translated, it gives CASSQAPSIQPQHF.

The chain couples TRBV4-3 to TRBJ2-6, with D unclear. Germline CDR1 and CDR2: LGHNA and YSLEER. The V gene lost 0 bases and the J gene lost 6 bases, with 12 bases spanning the gap. The CDR3 is 16 residues long. CDR3 amino acids: CASSQDPQAPANVLTF. The CDR3 coding sequence is TGCGCCAGCAGCCAAGATCCCCAGGCCCCGGCCAACGTCCTGACTTTC.

The chain uses TRBV7-9 and TRBJ2-1; TRBD2 matches 12 bases. The CDR3 runs to 18 residues. Germline trimming cut 3 bases from V and 6 bases from J; bases unmatched to any gene: 12. Germline lookup yields CDR1 SEHNR and CDR2 FQNEAQ (reference sequence). The CDR3 protein is CASSFGNLGLAGSNEQFF. CDR3 coding DNA: TGTGCCAGCAGCTTTGGAAACCTCGGACTAGCGGGGAGCAATGAGCAGTTCTTC.

The rearrangement links TRBV14 to TRBJ2-3; TRBD2 agrees at 15 bases. The germline gives CDR1 SGHDN, CDR2 FVKESK. V shed 4 bases and J 2 bases; nucleotides not matched to a gene: 7. This CDR3 is built from 18 residues. CDR3 sequence reads: CASSPWTSGRENTDTQYF. CDR3 nucleotide sequence: TGTGCCAGCAGCCCCTGGACTAGCGGGAGGGAAAACACAGATACGCAGTATTTT.

This clone was observed a handful of times. The chain combines TRBV4-1 with TRBJ2-4; D may correspond to TRBD1 or TRBD2 (5 bases each). Germline V gene lookup returns CDR1 MGHRA and CDR2 YSYEKL. The CDR3 contains 21 residues. Between the trimmed V and J ends, which lost 1 base and 1 base, there was a span of 26 bases. CDR3 DNA sequence: TGCGCCAGCAGCCAAGGATACTCGGCAGGGAGACTGACCGCGGCCAAAAACATTCAGTACTTC. Its translation is CASSQGYSAGRLTAAKNIQYF.

The chain recombines TRBV21-1 with TRBJ1-1; the DNA was not used to check the table's D call, TRBD1. TRBV21-1 is marked as a pseudogene. The CDR3 loop spans 13 amino acids. CDR3 sequence (DNA): TGTGCCAGCAGCAAAGAAGAACAGCCTGAAGCTTTCTTT. Translating gives CASSKEEQPEAFF.

This clone has only a few counts. The CDR3, as DNA: TGTGCCAGCAGCTTGGAAGGCAGGGAGGAGAATTCACCCCTCCACTTT. This translates into CASSLEGREENSPLHF. The chain employs TRBV5-4 and TRBJ1-6; D is perhaps TRBD1 (5 bases). CDR3 size: 16 residues. V shed 0 bases and J shed 7 bases, with 14 bases lying between them. CDR1 SGHNT and CDR2 YYREEE come from the germline V gene (reference sequence).